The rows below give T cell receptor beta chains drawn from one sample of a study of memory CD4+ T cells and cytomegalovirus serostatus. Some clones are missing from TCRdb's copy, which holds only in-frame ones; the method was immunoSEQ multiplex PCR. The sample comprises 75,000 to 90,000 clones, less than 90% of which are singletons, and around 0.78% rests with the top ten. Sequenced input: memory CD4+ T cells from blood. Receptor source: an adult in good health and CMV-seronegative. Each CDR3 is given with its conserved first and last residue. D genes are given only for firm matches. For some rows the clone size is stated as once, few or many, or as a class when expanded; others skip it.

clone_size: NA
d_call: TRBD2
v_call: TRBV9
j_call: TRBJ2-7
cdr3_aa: CASSPGGAGSSYEQYF
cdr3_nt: TGTGCCAGCAGCCCCGGGGGGGCAGGGAGCTCCTACGAGCAGTACTTC

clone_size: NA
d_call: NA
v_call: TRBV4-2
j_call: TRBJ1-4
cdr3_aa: CASSQGTDPTNEKLFF
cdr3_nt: TGTGCCAGCAGCCAAGGGACAGACCCAACTAATGAAAAACTGTTTTTT

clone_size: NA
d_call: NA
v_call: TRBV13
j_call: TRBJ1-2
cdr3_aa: CASSLGAGHYGYTF
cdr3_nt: TGTGCCAGCAGCTTAGGGGCAGGACACTATGGCTACACCTTC

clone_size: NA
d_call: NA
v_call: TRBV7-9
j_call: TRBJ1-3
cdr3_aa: CASARSVATSGNTIYF
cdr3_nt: TGTGCCTCGGCTCGATCGGTTGCCACGTCTGGAAACACCATATATTTT

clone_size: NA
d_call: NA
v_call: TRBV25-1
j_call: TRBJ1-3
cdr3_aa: CASSDHGGANSGNTIYF
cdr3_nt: TGTGCCAGCAGTGACCACGGGGGGGCGAACTCTGGAAACACCATATATTTT

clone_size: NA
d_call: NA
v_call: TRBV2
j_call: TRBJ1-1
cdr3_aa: CASSEAATTGPYGNTEAFF
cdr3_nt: TGTGCCAGCAGTGAAGCGGCTACCACCGGACCGTACGGGAATACTGAAGCTTTCTTT

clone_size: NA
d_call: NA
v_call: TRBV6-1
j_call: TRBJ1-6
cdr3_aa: CASSEERTASNSPLHF
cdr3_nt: TGTGCCAGCAGTGAAGAAAGGACGGCCAGCAATTCACCCCTCCACTTT

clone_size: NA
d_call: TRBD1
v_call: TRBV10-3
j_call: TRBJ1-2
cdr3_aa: CAISDRQGSSHYTF
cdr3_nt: TGTGCCATCAGCGACAGACAGGGCAGCTCCCACTACACCTTC

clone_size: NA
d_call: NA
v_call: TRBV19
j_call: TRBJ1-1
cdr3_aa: CASNPGHTEAFF
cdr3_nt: TGTGCCAGCAACCCAGGGCACACTGAAGCTTTCTTT

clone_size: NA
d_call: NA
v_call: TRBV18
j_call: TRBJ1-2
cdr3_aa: CASSPPQGRNYGYTF
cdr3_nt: TGTGCCAGCTCACCACCGCAGGGGAGGAACTATGGCTACACCTTC

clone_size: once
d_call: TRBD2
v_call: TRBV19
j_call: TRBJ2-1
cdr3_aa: CASSLGLADPEQFF
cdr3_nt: TGTGCCAGTAGTCTAGGACTAGCGGACCCCGAGCAGTTCTTC